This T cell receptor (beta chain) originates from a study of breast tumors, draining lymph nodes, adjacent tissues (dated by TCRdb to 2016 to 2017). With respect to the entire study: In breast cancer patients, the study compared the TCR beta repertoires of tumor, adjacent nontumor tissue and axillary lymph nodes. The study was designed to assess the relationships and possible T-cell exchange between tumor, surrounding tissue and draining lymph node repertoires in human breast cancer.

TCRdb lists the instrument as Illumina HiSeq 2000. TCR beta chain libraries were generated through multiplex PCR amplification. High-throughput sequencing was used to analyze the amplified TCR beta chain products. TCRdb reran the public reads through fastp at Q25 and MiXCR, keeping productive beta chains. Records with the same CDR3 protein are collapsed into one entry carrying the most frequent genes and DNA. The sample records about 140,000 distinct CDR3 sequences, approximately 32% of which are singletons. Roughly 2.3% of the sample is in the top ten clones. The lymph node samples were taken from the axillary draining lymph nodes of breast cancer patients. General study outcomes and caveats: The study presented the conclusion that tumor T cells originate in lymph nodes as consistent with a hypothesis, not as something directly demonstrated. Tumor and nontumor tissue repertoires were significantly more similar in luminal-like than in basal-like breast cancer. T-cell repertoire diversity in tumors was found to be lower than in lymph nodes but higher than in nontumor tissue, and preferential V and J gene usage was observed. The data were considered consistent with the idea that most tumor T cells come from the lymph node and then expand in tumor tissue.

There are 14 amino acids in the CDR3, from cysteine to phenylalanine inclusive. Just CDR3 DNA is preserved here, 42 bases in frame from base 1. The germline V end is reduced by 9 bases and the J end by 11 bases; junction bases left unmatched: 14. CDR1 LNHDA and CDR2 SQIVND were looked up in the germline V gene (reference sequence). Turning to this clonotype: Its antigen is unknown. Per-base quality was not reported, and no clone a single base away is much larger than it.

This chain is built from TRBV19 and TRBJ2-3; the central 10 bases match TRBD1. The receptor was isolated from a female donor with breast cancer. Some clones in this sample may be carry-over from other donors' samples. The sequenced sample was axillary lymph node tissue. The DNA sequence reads TGTGCCAGGGGACCGGGACAGGGGTACAATGAGCAGTATTTT. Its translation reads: CARGPGQGYNEQYF.